Following are 24 T cell receptor beta chains from one sample sequenced in a study of T cells after yellow fever vaccination. From the 5' RACE reads, TCRdb called clonotypes with MiXCR, one entry per CDR3 protein. The sample shows approximately 160,000 distinct CDR3 sequences, about a tenth of them seen only once. Here the sequenced sample was CD8+ T cells sorted from PBMCs, taken 45 days after the yellow fever booster vaccination. All receptors come from a man aged 18-30 years who received the YFV17D yellow fever vaccine.

The V gene is TRBV6-2 or TRBV6-3, the J gene TRBJ2-5; weak D call: TRBD2 (5 bases). V lost 6 bases, J lost 5 bases, and 13 bases lay in between. CDR1 is MNHEY and CDR2 is SVGEGT in the germline V gene. The CDR3 extends over 13 amino acids. The CDR3 loop is CASSSSRLETQYF. DNA for the CDR3: TGTGCCAGCAGCTCTAGCCGGTTGGAGACCCAGTACTTC.

This clonotype showed up just a few times. V usage is TRBV19 and J usage is TRBJ2-2; tentatively, D is TRBD2 (6 bases). Per germline, CDR1 LNHDA and CDR2 SQIVND (reference sequence). The ends were cut back, 1 base at V and 6 bases at J, with 9 bases in the middle. This CDR3 spans 14 amino acids. For the CDR3, the DNA is TGTGCCAGTAGTATAGTGGGAGGCCCCGGGGAGCTGTTTTTT. Translating gives CASSIVGGPGELFF.

This clonotype was seen more than once but under ten times. This CDR3 is CAIRRVDTEAFF. CDR3 coding DNA: TGTGCCATACGACGGGTGGACACTGAAGCTTTCTTT. This chain uses TRBV6-6 with TRBJ1-1; D unresolved. The germline V and J ends were trimmed by 10 bases and 3 bases, with 12 bases remaining between them. The CDR3 runs to 12 residues. CDR1 is MNHNY and CDR2 is SVGAGI in the germline V gene (reference sequence).

The chain is built from TRBV28 and TRBJ2-5; the D gene is possibly TRBD1 (6 bases). CDR1 and CDR2 (germline): MDHEN, SYDVKM. The CDR3 runs 14 residues. Deletions cut 7 bases from V and 5 bases from J, with 17 bases between. The chain's CDR3 is CASTQQGILETQYF. The CDR3 region has the DNA TGTGCCAGCACCCAACAGGGTATCTTGGAGACCCAGTACTTC. Together with reference TRBV28 and TRBJ2-5, the CDR3 gives the full variable domain: DVKVTQSSRYLVKRTGEKVFLECVQDMDHENMFWYRQDPGLGLRLIYFSYDVKMKEKGDIPEGYSVSREKKERFSLILESASTNQTSMYLCASTQQGILETQYFGPGTRLLVL.

The sample holds a few counts of this clonotype. V is TRBV7-9 and J is TRBJ2-4, with D uncertain. V was trimmed by 4 bases and J by 8 bases, leaving 12 bases between them. The CDR3 runs 13 residues. The germline gives CDR1 SEHNR, CDR2 FQNEAQ (reference sequence). The CDR3 reads CASSSAPADIQYF. The DNA for the CDR3 is TGTGCCAGCAGCTCGGCGCCGGCAGACATTCAGTACTTC.

The chain recombines TRBV7-9 with TRBJ2-5, with D possibly being TRBD2 (5 bases). There are 14 residues in the CDR3. Trimming cost V 3 bases and J 2 bases, with 10 bases left between them. Germline-derived CDR1 and CDR2 are SEHNR and FQNEAQ (reference sequence). This CDR3 reads CASSFLAGQETQYF. The CDR3, as DNA: TGTGCCAGCAGCTTTTTGGCGGGTCAAGAGACCCAGTACTTC. The full variable domain, completed using reference TRBV7-9 and TRBJ2-5, is DTGVSQNPRHKITKRGQNVTFRCDPISEHNRLYWYRQTLGQGPEFLTYFQNEAQLEKSRLLSDRFSAERPKGSFSTLEIQRTEQGDSAMYLCASSFLAGQETQYFGPGTRLLVL.

This clonotype was seen a handful of times. The genes are TRBV6-4 and TRBJ2-2; possible D gene TRBD2, 7 bases. The CDR3 has 16 amino acids. Looked up from germline, CDR1 is MRHNA and CDR2 is SNTAGT. V was cut by 3 bases and J by 0 bases, with 11 bases left in between. For the CDR3, the DNA is TGTGCCAGCAGTGAGGGGGGGGCTACGAACACCGGGGAGCTGTTTTTT. As protein: CASSEGGATNTGELFF.

The rearrangement uses TRBV12-3 or TRBV12-4 and TRBJ1-1; no definite D call. Trimming stripped 6 bases from V and 5 bases from J, with 13 bases between. The CDR3 has 13 amino acids. The CDR3 DNA reads TGTGCCAGCAGCCCCCGTGGAAAAACTGAAGCTTTCTTT. It yields the protein CASSPRGKTEAFF.

This chain connects TRBV7-9 to TRBJ2-5; perhaps TRBD2 as D (5 bases). The CDR3 runs 14 residues. V lost 3 bases and J 4 bases, leaving 12 bases between the germline ends. CDR1 and CDR2 (germline): SEHNR, FQNEAQ (reference sequence). CDR3 residues: CASSLDWIIETQYF. As DNA, the CDR3 is TGTGCCAGCAGCTTGGACTGGATTATAGAGACCCAGTACTTC.

The V gene is TRBV5-5, the J gene TRBJ2-1; D possibly corresponds to TRBD2 (5 bases). Germline values: CDR1 SGHKS, CDR2 YYEKEE (reference sequence). V was clipped by 5 bases and J by 0 bases, with 18 bases between them. The CDR3 consists of 17 residues. The CDR3 region has the DNA TGTGCCAGCAGGCGTGCCTTAATGGGGAGCTCCTACAATGAGCAGTTCTTC. It translates to CASRRALMGSSYNEQFF.

V gene TRBV13 combines with J gene TRBJ2-5; 8 positions match TRBD2. V was pared by 4 bases and J by 4 bases, with 2 bases of the junction left unmatched. The length of the CDR3 is 13 residues. CDR1 and CDR2 (germline): PRHDT, FYEKMQ (reference sequence). CDR3 in amino acids: CASSSGGAETQYF. The CDR3 nucleotides are TGTGCCAGCAGCTCCGGGGGGGCAGAGACCCAGTACTTC.

The chain combines TRBV20-1 with TRBJ2-1; 10 bases match TRBD1. Germline CDR1 is DFQATT and CDR2 is SNEGSKA (reference sequence). V trimming: 5 bases; J trimming: 4 bases; junction bases outside the gene matches: 11. This CDR3 is 16 amino acids long. This chain's CDR3 is CSAHATEGQGYNEQFF. CDR3 sequence (DNA): TGCAGTGCTCATGCCACTGAGGGACAGGGGTACAATGAGCAGTTCTTC.

This clonotype was seen more than once but under ten times. The chain has TRBV5-6 and TRBJ1-5; maybe TRBD1 (6 bases). Germline CDR1 is SGHDT and CDR2 is YYEEEE. The CDR3 is made up of 16 amino acids. V was shortened by 0 bases and J by 2 bases, with 12 bases between the two germline ends. CDR3 protein: CASSLGGRGGNQPQHF. CDR3 bases: TGTGCCAGCAGCTTGGGTGGCAGGGGCGGCAATCAGCCCCAGCATTTT.

This clonotype was counted between two and nine times. The chain has TRBV7-9 and TRBJ1-2; D remains unclear. This CDR3 has 13 residues. Germline assignment: CDR1 SEHNR and CDR2 FQNEAQ (reference sequence). V was cut by 0 bases and J by 8 bases, with 10 bases left in between. The CDR3 bases are TGTGCCAGCAGCTTAGCGCTTCCCGGGGGCTACACCTTC. Translated, it gives CASSLALPGGYTF.

This chain connects TRBV6-5 to TRBJ1-1; D uncertain. This CDR3 region has 14 residues. Germline V gives CDR1 MNHEY, CDR2 SVGAGI. V lost 0 bases and J 5 bases, leaving 10 bases between the germline ends. CDR3 residues: CASSYSASGTEAFF. CDR3 sequence (DNA): TGTGCCAGCAGTTACTCGGCCTCGGGGACTGAAGCTTTCTTT.

This chain joins TRBV18 and TRBJ1-2; 11 positions match TRBD1. The junction had 15 bases not matched to a gene; V was cut back by 2 bases and J by 10 bases. In germline, CDR1 is KGHSH, CDR2 LQKENI. The CDR3 spans 17 residues. For the CDR3, the DNA is TGTGCCAGCTCACCAAGCTTGTCCGGAGGGACAGGGGGAATCTACACCTTC. Translation: CASSPSLSGGTGGIYTF.

The chain joins TRBV11-2 to TRBJ2-7; no firm D call. The CDR3 runs to 13 residues. The germline gives CDR1 SGHAT, CDR2 FQNNGV. Trimming stripped 0 bases from V and 3 bases from J, with 6 bases between. The CDR3 DNA is TGTGCCAGCAGCTTAGATTTCAGCTACGAGCAGTACGTC. Translated, it gives CASSLDFSYEQYV.

The V call is TRBV5-5, the J call TRBJ2-5, with 9 bases identical to TRBD2. The CDR3 totals 17 residues. With V trimmed by 0 bases and J by 1 base, 7 bases remained unmatched. CDR1 and CDR2 from the germline V gene are SGHKS and YYEKEE (reference sequence). The CDR3 is CASSLAGSGGGQETQYF. CDR3 DNA sequence: TGTGCCAGCAGCTTGGCCGGTAGCGGGGGTGGCCAAGAGACCCAGTACTTC.

This clonotype occurred a few times. V gene TRBV30 combines with J gene TRBJ1-1; D gene uncertain. This CDR3 has 13 residues. CDR1 and CDR2 from the germline V gene are GTSNPN and SVGIG (reference sequence). V gave up 4 bases and J gave up 1 base, with 10 bases separating them. The CDR3 sequence is CAWIFSENTEAFF. CDR3 nucleotide sequence: TGTGCCTGGATCTTCTCGGAGAACACTGAAGCTTTCTTT.

This chain connects TRBV9 to TRBJ1-6; D ambiguous. The CDR3 length is 17 residues. CDR1 and CDR2 from the germline V gene are SGDLS and YYNGEE. Trimming stripped 6 bases from V and 8 bases from J, with 24 bases between. The CDR3 coding sequence is TGTGCCAGCAACGACCAGGACGGGAGGGAGAGCCATTCACCCCTCCACTTT. Translated: CASNDQDGRESHSPLHF. Full variable domain (remainder filled in from reference TRBV9 and TRBJ1-6): DSGVTQTPKHLITATGQRVTLRCSPRSGDLSVYWYQQSLDQGLQFLIQYYNGEERAKGNILERFSAQQFPDLHSELNLSSLELGDSALYFCASNDQDGRESHSPLHFGNGTRLTVT.

V and J are TRBV20-1 and TRBJ2-7, with 9 bases lining up with TRBD2. V dropped 3 bases and J dropped 0; count of bases not matched to a gene: 6. This CDR3 is 15 amino acids long. Germline CDR1 is DFQATT and CDR2 is SNEGSKA (reference sequence). CDR3 sequence (DNA): TGCAGTGCTAGCAGACTAGCGGTGATCTCCTACGAGCAGTACGTC. It translates to CSASRLAVISYEQYV.

The chain employs TRBV5-1 and TRBJ1-2; D is possibly TRBD1 (6 bases). CDR1 is SGHRS, CDR2 YFSETQ, per germline. V dropped 4 bases and J dropped 8 bases, with 15 bases sitting between them. The CDR3 has 13 residues. The CDR3 DNA follows: TGCGCCAGCAGCCCTATGGGGGGCGAGGGCTACACCTTC. Protein sequence: CASSPMGGEGYTF.

This chain uses TRBV5-1 with TRBJ2-5, with 7 bases lining up with TRBD1. V lost 7 bases, J lost 0 bases, and 6 bases stayed unmatched. Germline CDR1 SGHRS, CDR2 YFSETQ. The CDR3 is made up of 14 amino acids. The CDR3 loop is CASGRQGYQETQYF. The CDR3 nucleotides are TGCGCCAGCGGGCGACAGGGATACCAAGAGACCCAGTACTTC.

The V and J genes are TRBV28 and TRBJ2-2, with 7 bases aligning to TRBD2. Germline V gives CDR1 MDHEN, CDR2 SYDVKM. The length of the CDR3 is 16 residues. The V segment lost 3 bases and the J segment 7 bases; nucleotides outside the gene matches: 11. CDR3 loop: CASSFARGLGLGELFF. The CDR3 DNA reads as TGTGCCAGCAGTTTTGCCCGTGGACTAGGCCTCGGGGAGCTGTTTTTT.